A selection of T cell receptor beta chains follows, all from one sample in a study of blood T cell repertoires in COVID-19. Sequencing was performed with immunoSEQ multiplex PCR; in TCRdb, only in-frame clones are kept and a portion is missing. The sample lists approximately 150,000 clones, around three quarters occurring once. Sequences were obtained from peripheral blood. The receptors shown here come from a man aged 45-65 years with acute or convalescent COVID-19. Both conserved end residues are part of each CDR3. D genes are given only for firm matches. The size of a clone is reported for some rows only, either as once, few or many, or as a class for expanded clones.

abundance: NA
j_gene: TRBJ2-3
d_gene: NA
v_gene: TRBV19
CDR3aa: CASRRQGGKDTQYF
CDR3nt: TGTGCCAGTAGAAGACAGGGAGGTAAAGATACGCAGTATTTT

abundance: NA
j_gene: TRBJ1-5
d_gene: TRBD1
v_gene: TRBV18
CDR3aa: CASSPGTGDYQPQHF
CDR3nt: TGTGCCAGCTCACCGGGGACAGGGGATTATCAGCCCCAGCATTTT

abundance: NA
j_gene: TRBJ1-2
d_gene: NA
v_gene: TRBV6-1
CDR3aa: CASSEGGNNYGYTF
CDR3nt: TGTGCCAGCAGTGAAGGCGGTAATAACTATGGCTACACCTTC

abundance: NA
j_gene: TRBJ1-3
d_gene: NA
v_gene: TRBV5-4
CDR3aa: CASSDPRGSGNTIYF
CDR3nt: TGTGCCAGCAGCGACCCCAGGGGCTCTGGAAACACCATATATTTT

abundance: NA
j_gene: TRBJ1-6
d_gene: TRBD1
v_gene: TRBV9
CDR3aa: CASSETGANSPLHF
CDR3nt: TGTGCCAGCAGCGAGACAGGGGCGAATTCACCCCTCCACTTT

abundance: once
j_gene: TRBJ1-5
d_gene: NA
v_gene: TRBV5-1
CDR3aa: CASNDPGISNQPQHF
CDR3nt: TGCGCCAGCAACGACCCCGGGATTAGCAATCAGCCCCAGCATTTT

abundance: once
j_gene: TRBJ2-7
d_gene: NA
v_gene: TRBV9
CDR3aa: CASSGSTDSTYYEQYF
CDR3nt: TGTGCCAGCAGCGGTTCGACAGACTCGACCTATTACGAGCAGTACTTC

abundance: NA
j_gene: TRBJ1-2
d_gene: NA
v_gene: TRBV30
CDR3aa: CAWSVGLYGYTF
CDR3nt: TGTGCCTGGAGTGTGGGCCTCTATGGCTACACCTTC

abundance: NA
j_gene: TRBJ2-6
d_gene: NA
v_gene: TRBV4-1
CDR3aa: CASSLGHSGANVLTF
CDR3nt: TGCGCCAGCAGCCTTGGCCACTCTGGGGCCAACGTCCTGACTTTC

abundance: NA
j_gene: TRBJ2-1
d_gene: NA
v_gene: TRBV5-6
CDR3aa: CASSLGGGSSYNEQFF
CDR3nt: TGTGCCAGCAGCTTGGGTGGGGGGAGCTCCTACAATGAGCAGTTCTTC

abundance: NA
j_gene: TRBJ2-7
d_gene: NA
v_gene: TRBV14
CDR3aa: CASSQSRGFIHEQYF
CDR3nt: TGTGCCAGCAGCCAGTCCAGGGGCTTCATCCACGAGCAGTACTTC

abundance: NA
j_gene: TRBJ1-1
d_gene: NA
v_gene: TRBV12-5
CDR3aa: CASGLITAGLNTEAFF
CDR3nt: TGTGCTAGTGGTTTGATAACGGCAGGTCTGAACACTGAAGCTTTCTTT

abundance: NA
j_gene: TRBJ2-1
d_gene: TRBD2
v_gene: TRBV3-1/TRBV3-2
CDR3aa: CASSRRGGALAGGLLGNEQFF
CDR3nt: TGTGCCAGCAGCCGGCGGGGTGGGGCACTAGCGGGGGGGCTCTTAGGTAATGAGCAGTTCTTC

abundance: NA
j_gene: TRBJ2-3
d_gene: NA
v_gene: TRBV9
CDR3aa: CASSALTGTDTQYF
CDR3nt: TGTGCCAGCAGCGCCCTAACAGGCACAGATACGCAGTATTTT

abundance: NA
j_gene: TRBJ2-2
d_gene: NA
v_gene: TRBV9
CDR3aa: CASSVEGTGELFF
CDR3nt: TGTGCCAGCAGCGTAGAGGGGACCGGGGAGCTGTTTTTT

abundance: NA
j_gene: TRBJ2-7
d_gene: TRBD1
v_gene: TRBV5-1
CDR3aa: CASSFPQGAATYEQYF
CDR3nt: TGCGCCAGCAGCTTTCCACAGGGGGCCGCTACCTACGAGCAGTACTTC

abundance: NA
j_gene: TRBJ1-3
d_gene: NA
v_gene: TRBV9
CDR3aa: CASSVGPGGSGNTIYF
CDR3nt: TGTGCCAGCAGCGTGGGCCCGGGAGGCTCTGGAAACACCATATATTTT

abundance: NA
j_gene: TRBJ1-1
d_gene: TRBD1
v_gene: TRBV28
CDR3aa: CASREQGVNTEAFF
CDR3nt: TGTGCCAGCAGGGAACAGGGGGTGAACACTGAAGCTTTCTTT

abundance: NA
j_gene: TRBJ2-2
d_gene: TRBD2
v_gene: TRBV6-5
CDR3aa: CASSLAGSTGELFF
CDR3nt: TGTGCCAGCAGTTTAGCGGGCAGCACCGGGGAGCTGTTTTTT

abundance: NA
j_gene: TRBJ1-5
d_gene: NA
v_gene: TRBV27
CDR3aa: CASSFGGYRDSYSASNQPQHF
CDR3nt: TGTGCCAGCAGTTTTGGGGGGTATCGGGACTCCTATTCAGCCAGCAATCAGCCCCAGCATTTT

abundance: once
j_gene: TRBJ1-3
d_gene: NA
v_gene: TRBV5-1
CDR3aa: CASSPGLENTIYF
CDR3nt: TGCGCCAGCAGCCCGGGGTTGGAGAACACCATATATTTT

abundance: NA
j_gene: TRBJ2-3
d_gene: NA
v_gene: TRBV19
CDR3aa: CASSIGGGLTDTQYF
CDR3nt: TGTGCCAGTAGTATAGGGGGGGGCCTCACAGATACGCAGTATTTT

abundance: few
j_gene: TRBJ1-4
d_gene: TRBD1
v_gene: TRBV6-1
CDR3aa: CASSERGGRFYGKLFF
CDR3nt: TGTGCCAGCAGTGAGCGAGGGGGCAGGTTTTACGGAAAACTGTTTTTT

abundance: NA
j_gene: TRBJ1-1
d_gene: NA
v_gene: TRBV5-1
CDR3aa: CASSQDRTSGEAFF
CDR3nt: TGCGCCAGCAGCCAAGACAGGACTTCGGGTGAAGCTTTCTTT

abundance: few
j_gene: TRBJ2-5
d_gene: NA
v_gene: TRBV11-3
CDR3aa: CASSLDSAGRETQYF
CDR3nt: TGTGCCAGCAGCTTAGATTCTGCGGGGAGAGAGACCCAGTACTTC

abundance: NA
j_gene: TRBJ1-2
d_gene: TRBD1
v_gene: TRBV6-5
CDR3aa: CASSPGQTYGYTF
CDR3nt: TGTGCCAGCAGTCCGGGACAGACTTATGGCTACACCTTC

abundance: NA
j_gene: TRBJ2-1
d_gene: TRBD2
v_gene: TRBV5-4
CDR3aa: CASHRDRAGARNEQFF
CDR3nt: TGTGCCAGCCATAGAGATCGAGCGGGGGCCCGCAATGAGCAGTTCTTC

abundance: NA
j_gene: TRBJ1-2
d_gene: TRBD1
v_gene: TRBV3-1/TRBV3-2
CDR3aa: CASSPDRGFGYTF
CDR3nt: TGTGCCAGCAGCCCGGACAGGGGATTTGGCTACACCTTC

abundance: NA
j_gene: TRBJ1-4
d_gene: NA
v_gene: TRBV14
CDR3aa: CASSQDQIATNEKLFF
CDR3nt: TGTGCCAGCAGCCAAGACCAGATCGCAACTAATGAAAAACTGTTTTTT

abundance: NA
j_gene: TRBJ1-6
d_gene: TRBD1
v_gene: TRBV7-9
CDR3aa: CASSLGTGSSYNSPLHF
CDR3nt: TGTGCCAGCAGCCTAGGGACAGGGAGCTCCTATAATTCACCCCTCCACTTT

abundance: NA
j_gene: TRBJ2-1
d_gene: TRBD1
v_gene: TRBV7-6
CDR3aa: CASSLSTGGGNEQFF
CDR3nt: TGTGCCAGCAGCCTCTCGACAGGGGGAGGAAATGAGCAGTTCTTC

abundance: NA
j_gene: TRBJ2-3
d_gene: TRBD2
v_gene: TRBV15
CDR3aa: CATTAGADTQYF
CDR3nt: TGTGCCACCACAGCGGGGGCAGATACGCAGTATTTT

abundance: few
j_gene: TRBJ2-2
d_gene: TRBD1
v_gene: TRBV7-9
CDR3aa: CASTSTGPISNTGELFF
CDR3nt: TGTGCCAGCACCTCGACAGGGCCTATCTCGAACACCGGGGAGCTGTTTTTT

abundance: NA
j_gene: TRBJ1-5
d_gene: NA
v_gene: TRBV12-5
CDR3aa: CASGLQGSGNQPQHF
CDR3nt: TGTGCTAGTGGCCTACAGGGAAGCGGCAATCAGCCCCAGCATTTT

abundance: NA
j_gene: TRBJ2-3
d_gene: TRBD2
v_gene: TRBV10-3
CDR3aa: CAISAELAGGGDTQYF
CDR3nt: TGTGCCATCAGCGCCGAACTAGCGGGGGGCGGGGATACGCAGTATTTT

abundance: NA
j_gene: TRBJ2-3
d_gene: TRBD2
v_gene: TRBV11-2
CDR3aa: CASSLDTSGGVFTQYF
CDR3nt: TGTGCCAGCAGCTTAGATACTAGCGGGGGGGTTTTTACGCAGTATTTT

abundance: many
j_gene: TRBJ1-2
d_gene: NA
v_gene: TRBV19
CDR3aa: CASTPRGIANYGYTF
CDR3nt: TGTGCCAGTACCCCAAGGGGGATCGCGAACTATGGCTACACCTTC

abundance: once
j_gene: TRBJ2-3
d_gene: NA
v_gene: TRBV5-4
CDR3aa: CASSLSVLGLPAGDTQYF
CDR3nt: TGTGCCAGCAGCTTGTCGGTCTTGGGACTCCCGGCAGGAGATACGCAGTATTTT

abundance: NA
j_gene: TRBJ2-3
d_gene: TRBD2
v_gene: TRBV19
CDR3aa: CASSISGLAGIPDTQYF
CDR3nt: TGTGCCAGTAGTATTAGCGGCCTAGCGGGGATTCCAGATACGCAGTATTTT

abundance: few
j_gene: TRBJ1-3
d_gene: TRBD1
v_gene: TRBV4-1
CDR3aa: CASSRPGTVSGNTIYF
CDR3nt: TGCGCCAGCAGCCGACCTGGGACAGTCTCTGGAAACACCATATATTTT

abundance: NA
j_gene: TRBJ2-7
d_gene: TRBD2
v_gene: TRBV11-2
CDR3aa: CASSSLSGGIYEQYF
CDR3nt: TGTGCCAGCAGCTCCCTTAGCGGGGGTATCTACGAGCAGTACTTC

abundance: NA
j_gene: TRBJ1-4
d_gene: NA
v_gene: TRBV7-9
CDR3aa: CASSLALSRERSNEKLFF
CDR3nt: TGTGCCAGCAGCTTAGCGCTTTCCAGGGAACGTTCTAATGAAAAACTGTTTTTT

abundance: NA
j_gene: TRBJ1-6
d_gene: NA
v_gene: TRBV18
CDR3aa: CASSPLSNNSPLHF
CDR3nt: TGTGCCAGCTCACCACTGAGTAATAATTCACCCCTCCACTTT

abundance: NA
j_gene: TRBJ1-1
d_gene: TRBD1
v_gene: TRBV9
CDR3aa: CASSVVGQGNTEAFF
CDR3nt: TGTGCCAGCAGCGTAGTGGGACAGGGGAACACTGAAGCTTTCTTT

abundance: NA
j_gene: TRBJ2-3
d_gene: TRBD1
v_gene: TRBV3-1/TRBV3-2
CDR3aa: CASSQLRDSPLGTDTQYF
CDR3nt: TGTGCCAGCAGCCAACTACGGGACAGCCCTCTGGGGACAGATACGCAGTATTTT

abundance: NA
j_gene: TRBJ1-3
d_gene: TRBD1
v_gene: TRBV6-7
CDR3aa: CASSAVRGRPAGNTIYF
CDR3nt: TGTGCCAGCAGTGCCGTTAGGGGGCGTCCTGCTGGAAACACCATATATTTT

abundance: NA
j_gene: TRBJ2-3
d_gene: TRBD1
v_gene: TRBV6-5
CDR3aa: CASRGWGQSTDTQYF
CDR3nt: TGTGCCAGCAGGGGTTGGGGACAGAGCACAGATACGCAGTATTTT

abundance: NA
j_gene: TRBJ2-4
d_gene: NA
v_gene: TRBV7-2
CDR3aa: CASSNQRGAGKNIQYF
CDR3nt: TGTGCCAGCAGCAACCAACGGGGGGCCGGCAAAAACATTCAGTACTTC

abundance: once
j_gene: TRBJ1-2
d_gene: NA
v_gene: TRBV18
CDR3aa: CASSLTPGVYGYTF
CDR3nt: TGTGCCAGCTCACTCACACCGGGAGTCTATGGCTACACCTTC

abundance: NA
j_gene: TRBJ2-1
d_gene: TRBD1
v_gene: TRBV5-8
CDR3aa: CASSLRGQPYNEQFF
CDR3nt: TGTGCTAGCAGCTTGAGGGGACAGCCTTACAATGAGCAGTTCTTC

abundance: NA
j_gene: TRBJ1-1
d_gene: NA
v_gene: TRBV21-1
CDR3aa: CASSKGGGLNTEAFF
CDR3nt: TGTGCCAGCAGCAAAGGGGGCGGACTGAACACTGAAGCTTTCTTT

abundance: NA
j_gene: TRBJ2-2
d_gene: TRBD1
v_gene: TRBV18
CDR3aa: CASSPPRRDRGYTGELFF
CDR3nt: TGTGCCAGCTCACCTCCAAGGAGAGACAGGGGGTATACCGGGGAGCTGTTTTTT

abundance: NA
j_gene: TRBJ1-6
d_gene: TRBD1
v_gene: TRBV28
CDR3aa: CASSSPGTGSDSPLHF
CDR3nt: TGTGCCAGCAGTTCTCCCGGGACAGGGTCGGACTCACCCCTCCACTTT

abundance: NA
j_gene: TRBJ2-7
d_gene: TRBD1
v_gene: TRBV4-1
CDR3aa: CASSPGRAGGANEQYF
CDR3nt: TGCGCCAGCAGCCCCGGACGGGCAGGGGGCGCGAATGAGCAGTACTTC

abundance: NA
j_gene: TRBJ1-6
d_gene: NA
v_gene: TRBV3-1/TRBV3-2
CDR3aa: CASSRPGENSPLHF
CDR3nt: TGTGCCAGCAGCCGACCAGGGGAAAATTCACCCCTCCACTTT

abundance: NA
j_gene: TRBJ2-1
d_gene: TRBD1
v_gene: TRBV6-5
CDR3aa: CASSYGTENNEQFF
CDR3nt: TGTGCCAGCAGTTACGGGACAGAAAACAATGAGCAGTTCTTC

abundance: NA
j_gene: TRBJ2-1
d_gene: NA
v_gene: TRBV10-3
CDR3aa: CAISPRQRAFNEQFF
CDR3nt: TGTGCCATCTCACCCCGGCAGAGGGCGTTCAATGAGCAGTTCTTC